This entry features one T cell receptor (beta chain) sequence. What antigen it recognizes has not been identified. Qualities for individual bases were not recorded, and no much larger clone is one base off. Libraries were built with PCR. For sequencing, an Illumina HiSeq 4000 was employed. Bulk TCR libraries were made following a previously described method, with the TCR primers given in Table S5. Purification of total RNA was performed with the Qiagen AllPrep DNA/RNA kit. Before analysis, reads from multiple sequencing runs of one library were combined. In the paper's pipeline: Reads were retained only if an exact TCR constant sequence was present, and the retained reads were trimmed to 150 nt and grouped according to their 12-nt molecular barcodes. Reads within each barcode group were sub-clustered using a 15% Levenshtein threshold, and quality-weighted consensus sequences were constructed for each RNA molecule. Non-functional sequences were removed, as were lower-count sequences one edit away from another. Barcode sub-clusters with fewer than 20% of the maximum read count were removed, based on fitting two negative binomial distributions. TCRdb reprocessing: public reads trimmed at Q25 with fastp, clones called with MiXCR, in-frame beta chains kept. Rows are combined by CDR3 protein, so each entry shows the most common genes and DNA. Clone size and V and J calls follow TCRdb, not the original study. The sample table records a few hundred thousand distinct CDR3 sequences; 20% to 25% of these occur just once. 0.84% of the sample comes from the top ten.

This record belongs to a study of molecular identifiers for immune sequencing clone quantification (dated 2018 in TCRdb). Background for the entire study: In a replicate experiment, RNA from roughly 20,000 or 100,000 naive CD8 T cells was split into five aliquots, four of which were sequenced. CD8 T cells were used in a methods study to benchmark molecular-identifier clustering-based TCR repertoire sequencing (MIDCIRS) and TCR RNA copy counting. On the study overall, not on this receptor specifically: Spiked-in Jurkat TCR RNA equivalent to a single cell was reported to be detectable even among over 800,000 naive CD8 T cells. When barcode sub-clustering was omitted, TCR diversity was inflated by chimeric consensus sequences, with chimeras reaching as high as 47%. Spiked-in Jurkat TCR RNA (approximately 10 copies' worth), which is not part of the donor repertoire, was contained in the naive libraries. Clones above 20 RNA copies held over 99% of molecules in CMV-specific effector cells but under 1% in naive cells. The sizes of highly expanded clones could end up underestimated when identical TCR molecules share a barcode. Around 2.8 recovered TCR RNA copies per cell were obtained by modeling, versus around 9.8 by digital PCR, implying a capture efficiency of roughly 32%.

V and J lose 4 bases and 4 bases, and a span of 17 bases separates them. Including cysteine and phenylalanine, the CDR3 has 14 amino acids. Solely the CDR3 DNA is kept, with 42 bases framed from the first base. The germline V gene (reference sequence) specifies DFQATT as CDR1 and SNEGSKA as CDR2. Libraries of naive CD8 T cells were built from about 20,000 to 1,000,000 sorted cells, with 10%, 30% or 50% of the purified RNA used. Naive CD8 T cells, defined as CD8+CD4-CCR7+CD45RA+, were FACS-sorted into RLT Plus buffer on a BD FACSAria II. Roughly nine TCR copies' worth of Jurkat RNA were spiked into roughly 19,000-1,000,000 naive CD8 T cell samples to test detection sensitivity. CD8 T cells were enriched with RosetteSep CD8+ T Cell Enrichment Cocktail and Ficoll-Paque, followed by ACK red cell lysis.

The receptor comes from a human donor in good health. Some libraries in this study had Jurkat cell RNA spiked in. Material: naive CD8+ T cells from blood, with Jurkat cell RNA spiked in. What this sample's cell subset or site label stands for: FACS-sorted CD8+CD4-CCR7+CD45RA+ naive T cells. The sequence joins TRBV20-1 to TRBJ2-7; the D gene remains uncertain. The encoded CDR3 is CSATDTSFGYEQYF. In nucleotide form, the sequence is TGCAGTGCTACTGACACTTCTTTCGGTTACGAGCAGTACTTC.